Shown below are 14 T cell receptor beta chains from a single sample sequenced in a study of T cells expressing NK-cell markers. TCRdb reprocessed the 5' RACE reads and stores each CDR3 protein as one record, lacking DNA. This listing includes 550,000 to 600,000 distinct CDR3 sequences. The sample consisted of blood T cells: a sorted CD56 or NKG2C T cell subset, CD4+ or CD8+ T cells, or bulk PBMC T cells (not recorded which). The receptors come from a man younger than 30 in good health.

V and J are TRBV6-2 or TRBV6-3 and TRBJ2-1; absent DNA, TCRdb's TRBD1 call cannot be checked. This CDR3 has 15 residues. CDR1 and CDR2 from the germline V gene are MNHEY and SVGEGT. CDR3: CASSYSRTGRYEQFF.

The gene calls are TRBV5-5 and TRBJ1-6; TCRdb designates TRBD1, a call that cannot be tested without DNA. The CDR3 is 16 amino acids. The germline gives CDR1 SGHKS, CDR2 YYEKEE (reference sequence). CDR3 sequence: CASSLEVRAYNSPLHF.

The genes are TRBV11-2 and TRBJ1-1; without DNA, the TCRdb call of TRBD1 cannot be checked. Germline values: CDR1 SGHAT, CDR2 FQNNGV. The CDR3 spans 19 residues. The CDR3 region is CASSSIRRDRDLMNTEAFF.

The chain employs TRBV5-1 and TRBJ2-7; with no DNA, the TCRdb D assignment of TRBD1 cannot be verified. Germline V gives CDR1 SGHRS, CDR2 YFSETQ. There are 15 residues in the CDR3. CDR3 in amino acids: CASTHLQGRGYEQYF.

This sequence joins TRBV28 and TRBJ1-2. This CDR3 comprises 14 residues. Germline lookup yields CDR1 MDHEN and CDR2 SYDVKM. CDR3 sequence: CASSQPGTSYGYTF.

This chain links TRBV7-9 with TRBJ2-5; the D gene TCRdb calls, TRBD1, cannot be checked with no DNA. The CDR3 runs to 17 residues. Germline V gene sequence: CDR1 SEHNR, CDR2 FQNEAQ (reference sequence). This chain's CDR3 is CASSLYPGTEPQETQYF. The full variable domain, rest sourced from reference TRBV7-9 and TRBJ2-5, is DTGVSQNPRHKITKRGQNVTFRCDPISEHNRLYWYRQTLGQGPEFLTYFQNEAQLEKSRLLSDRFSAERPKGSFSTLEIQRTEQGDSAMYLCASSLYPGTEPQETQYFGPGTRLLVL.

The rearrangement links TRBV12-3 or TRBV12-4 to TRBJ1-5. This CDR3 spans 14 amino acids. The CDR3 sequence is CASSLANGGQPQHF.

The chain links TRBV29-1 to TRBJ1-1; with no DNA, the TCRdb D assignment of TRBD1 cannot be verified. The germline gives CDR1 SQVTM, CDR2 ANQGSEA. This CDR3 comprises 13 residues. The CDR3 sequence: CSAYAPLVRAAFF. Supplemented by reference TRBV29-1 and TRBJ1-1, the full variable domain reads SAVISQKPSRDICQRGTSLTIQCQVDSQVTMMFWYRQQPGQSLTLIATANQGSEATYESGFVIDKFPISRPNLTFSTLTVSNMSPEDSSIYLCSAYAPLVRAAFFGQGTRLTVV.

This chain connects TRBV5-1 to TRBJ2-3. CDR3 length equals 14 residues. Per the germline V gene, CDR1 is SGHRS and CDR2 is YFSETQ. The CDR3 protein is CASSLSLPTDTQYF.

CDR3 sequence reads: CASSSPDILAGVYTGELFF. The chain combines TRBV5-1 with TRBJ2-2; TCRdb gives TRBD2 as the D gene, but with no DNA this cannot be confirmed. The CDR3 contains 19 residues. CDR1 and CDR2 (germline): SGHRS, YFSETQ.

The V call is TRBV5-1, the J call TRBJ2-7. CDR3 size: 14 residues. Germline CDR1 is SGHRS and CDR2 is YFSETQ. The CDR3 here is CASSLIQSSYEQYF.

The CDR3 region is CASTDRDRGEGYTF. This chain links TRBV6-1 with TRBJ1-2; TCRdb reports TRBD1, a call that lacks DNA to check it against. Germline values: CDR1 MNHNS, CDR2 SASEGT. This CDR3 is built from 14 residues.

V and J are TRBV29-1 and TRBJ2-1; TCRdb indicates TRBD2, and absent DNA this call remains unverified. CDR3 length: 16 amino acids. Per the germline V gene, CDR1 is SQVTM and CDR2 is ANQGSEA. The CDR3 spells CSVEFGGLATGDEQFF.

V and J are TRBV10-3 and TRBJ2-1; the D gene TCRdb calls, TRBD2, cannot be checked with no DNA. The CDR3 is made up of 15 amino acids. CDR1 ENHRY and CDR2 SYGVKD come from the germline V gene. The CDR3 region is CAIRSSGRRGNEQFF.